These 8 T cell receptor beta chains were all obtained from the same sample, sequenced in a study of OX40 agonist ivuxolimab in advanced cancers. Receptors were amplified or captured by the immunoSEQ multiplex PCR assay. TCRdb holds this immuneACCESS table with in-frame rearrangements only. Some clones are missing; in checked studies, unresolved V genes explain under half, and the rest has no known cause. In all, the sample holds almost 50,000 clones, and about four fifths of those were seen once. The ten largest clones take up about 5.8% of the sample. This specimen was CD4+ or CD8+ T cells sorted from blood, taken in a trial of the OX40 agonist ivuxolimab. These receptor sequences come from an adult with an advanced solid tumor such as melanoma, head and neck, liver or kidney cancer.

The chain employs TRBV7-9 and TRBJ2-7; D is uncertain. V shed 1 base and J shed 5 bases, with 12 bases lying between them. Germline V lookup: CDR1 SEHNR, CDR2 FQNEAQ (reference sequence). The CDR3 spans 14 residues. In nucleotides, the CDR3 is TGTGCCAGCAGCTTAGGAGCAGAAGAGGACGAGCAGTACTTC. It is translated as CASSLGAEEDEQYF. The variable domain in full, with the rest retrieved from reference TRBV7-9 and TRBJ2-7, is DTGVSQNPRHKITKRGQNVTFRCDPISEHNRLYWYRQTLGQGPEFLTYFQNEAQLEKSRLLSDRFSAERPKGSFSTLEIQRTEQGDSAMYLCASSLGAEEDEQYFGPGTRLTVT.

The CDR3 sequence is CASSFGRIQETQYF. DNA for the CDR3: TGCGCCAGCAGCTTCGGACGGATCCAAGAGACCCAGTACTTC. The chain employs TRBV5-1 and TRBJ2-5, with unresolved D. With 2 bases removed from V and 1 base from J, the gap between germline ends came to 9 bases. Germline V lookup: CDR1 SGHRS, CDR2 YFSETQ. This CDR3 spans 14 amino acids.

The chain combines TRBV7-9 with TRBJ2-4; 7 bases match TRBD1. Germline V lookup: CDR1 SEHNR, CDR2 FQNEAQ (reference sequence). The CDR3 length is 15 residues. The trim removed 1 base at V and 3 bases at J, leaving 3 bases unmatched. The CDR3 coding sequence is TGTGCCAGCAGCTTAGGACAGGGCAACAAAAACATTCAGTACTTC. As protein: CASSLGQGNKNIQYF.

This chain uses TRBV6-5 with TRBJ2-1; 11 nucleotides line up with TRBD2. The CDR3 has 16 amino acids. The V gene's germline CDR1 is MNHEY and CDR2 SVGAGI. The V segment lost 2 bases and the J segment 8 bases; nucleotides outside the gene matches: 8. The CDR3 loop is CASSYGTSGRSDEQFF. The CDR3 bases are TGTGCCAGCAGTTACGGAACTAGCGGGAGATCCGATGAGCAGTTCTTC.

This clone was observed a few times. This chain connects TRBV28 to TRBJ1-1; perhaps TRBD1 as D (5 bases). Deletions cut 6 bases from V and 6 bases from J, with 26 bases between. The CDR3 contains 17 residues. From germline, CDR1 is MDHEN and CDR2 SYDVKM. CDR3 bases: TGTGCCAGCAGCGCGAACCGGGACCGAAGAGGGATAGCTGAAGCTTTCTTT. Its translation is CASSANRDRRGIAEAFF.

The chain combines TRBV10-3 with TRBJ2-7, with D hard to call. V gave up 0 bases and J gave up 5 bases, with 14 bases separating them. The CDR3 consists of 15 residues. CDR1 is ENHRY, CDR2 SYGVKD, per germline. CDR3 DNA sequence: TGTGCCATCAGTGAGTCGGAGTGGGGTGTTAACGAGCAGTACGTC. Its translation is CAISESEWGVNEQYV.

The chain carries TRBV28 and TRBJ2-7; D gene unclear. The CDR3 contains 13 residues. V lost 10 bases to trimming and J lost 0 bases, with 13 bases between them. The germline V gene encodes CDR1 MDHEN and CDR2 SYDVKM. The CDR3: CATSPGLSYEQYF. CDR3 in DNA: TGTGCCACTTCCCCGGGTCTCTCCTACGAGCAGTACTTC.

This clone was seen only once. The J gene is TRBJ2-7, the V gene TRBV7-2, with 9 bases lining up with TRBD2. Germline CDR1 is SGHTA and CDR2 is FQGNSA. The CDR3 contains 17 residues. J was trimmed by 3 bases and V by 2 bases; bases with no gene match: 11. The CDR3 sequence is CASSLNSGSPPLYEQYF. In nucleotides, the CDR3 is TGTGCCAGCAGCTTAAATAGCGGGAGTCCCCCCCTCTACGAGCAGTACTTC.